These 26 T cell receptor beta chains originate from one sample sequenced in a study of vaccination effects on CD4 cells after COVID-19. For these TCRs, the target antigens are not known. This table comes from immunoSEQ multiplex PCR, and its TCRdb copy is limited to in-frame clones, with some not included. There are approximately 30,000 clones in the sample; 70% to 85% occur only once, and more than 13% lies in the top ten. At the end of 10 days of culture, CD4+ T cells were isolated. Either the BNT162b2 or mRNA-1273 vaccine was given to participants in two doses. This specimen was CD4+ T cells from PBMCs cultured without peptide, taken after COVID-19 vaccination. The source of these receptors is a human donor who received a COVID-19 vaccine.

V is TRBV28 and J is TRBJ2-7; D gene unclear. The CDR3 is made up of 12 amino acids. Trimming took off 6 bases at V and 6 bases at J, with 12 bases between the two ends. From germline, CDR1 is MDHEN and CDR2 SYDVKM. The CDR3 region is CASSLGFREQYF. CDR3 nucleotide sequence: TGTGCCAGCAGCCTGGGATTTCGCGAGCAGTACTTC.

The chain's CDR3 is CASSEAGVGSGYYEQYF. CDR3 coding DNA: TGTGCCAGCAGTGAAGCGGGAGTGGGGAGCGGGTACTACGAGCAGTACTTC. The rearrangement uses TRBV2 and TRBJ2-7, with a weak D call TRBD2 (6 bases). CDR1 SNHLY and CDR2 FYNNEI come from the germline V gene. Trimming removed 0 bases from V and 3 bases from J, with 18 bases in between. The CDR3 consists of 17 residues. Using reference TRBV2 and TRBJ2-7 for the parts outside the CDR3, the full variable domain is EPEVTQTPSHQVTQMGQEVILRCVPISNHLYFYWYRQILGQKVEFLVSFYNNEISEKSEIFDDQFSVERPDGSNFTLKIRSTKLEDSAMYFCASSEAGVGSGYYEQYFGPGTRLTVT.

The chain combines TRBV9 with TRBJ1-3, with a tentative D call TRBD1 (6 bases). The V end lost 3 bases, the J end lost 0 bases, and 7 bases lay between the germline ends. The CDR3 covers 14 residues. Germline V lookup: CDR1 SGDLS, CDR2 YYNGEE. CDR3 coding DNA: TGTGCCAGCAGCGCAGGGGACTCTGGAAACACCATATATTTT. It codes for CASSAGDSGNTIYF.

This rearrangement joins TRBV11-2 to TRBJ1-1, with D tentatively TRBD1 (6 bases). Germline-derived CDR1 and CDR2 are SGHAT and FQNNGV. V lost 5 bases and J 1 base, leaving 20 bases between the germline ends. This CDR3 contains 17 residues. The CDR3 DNA reads as TGTGCCAGCAGCACCTGGGGGAGGGGGACCTCGAACACTGAAGCTTTCTTT. This translates into CASSTWGRGTSNTEAFF.

The rearrangement joins TRBV18 to TRBJ2-3; no clear D. Germline CDR1 KGHSH, CDR2 LQKENI. There are 11 residues in the CDR3. V was clipped by 4 bases and J by 5 bases, with 4 bases between them. The CDR3 here is CASSLLDTQYF. The CDR3 nucleotides read TGTGCCAGCTCACTATTAGATACGCAGTATTTT. Based on the CDR3 plus reference TRBV18 and TRBJ2-3, the full variable domain is NAGVMQNPRHLVRRRGQEARLRCSPMKGHSHVYWYRQLPEEGLKFMVYLQKENIIDESGMPKERFSAEFPKEGPSILRIQQVVRGDSAAYFCASSLLDTQYFGPGTRLTVL.

The rearrangement joins TRBV5-5 to TRBJ1-1, with 9 positions matching TRBD1. Germline V gives CDR1 SGHKS, CDR2 YYEKEE (reference sequence). V lost 3 bases and J lost 4; bases outside the gene matches: 7. This CDR3 has 15 residues. CDR3 residues: CASSWGPGQGTEAFF. The CDR3 DNA is TGTGCCAGCAGCTGGGGGCCGGGACAGGGCACTGAAGCTTTCTTT.

The chain carries TRBV6-1 and TRBJ2-3; 8 bases are shared with TRBD2. The V gene end was trimmed by 2 bases and the J gene end by 6 bases; junction bases not matched to a gene: 10. Germline V lookup: CDR1 MNHNS, CDR2 SASEGT. The CDR3 runs 16 residues. In DNA form, the CDR3 reads TGTGCCAGCAGTGAACTCAGCGGGGGCCCCCGGGATACGCAGTATTTT. Its translation is CASSELSGGPRDTQYF.

The V gene is TRBV2, the J gene TRBJ2-5; 10 bases align to TRBD2. From germline, CDR1 is SNHLY and CDR2 FYNNEI. V gave up 6 bases and J gave up 5 bases; unmatched junction bases: 9. The CDR3 covers 15 residues. The CDR3 reads CASSPQAGGVETQYF. Written as DNA, the CDR3 is TGTGCCAGCAGCCCGCAAGCGGGGGGGGTGGAGACCCAGTACTTC.

V gene TRBV7-9 combines with J gene TRBJ1-1; D perhaps matches TRBD1 (6 bases). Trimming shortened V by 1 base and J by 6 bases, and 15 bases separated the two germline ends. CDR1 and CDR2 (germline): SEHNR, FQNEAQ (reference sequence). This CDR3 is built from 15 residues. The CDR3 DNA is TGTGCCAGCAGCTTAGTCGTAGGGTCAGGGGCTGAAGCTTTCTTT. Protein sequence: CASSLVVGSGAEAFF.

A single count supports this clone. The limits of the CDR3 on the DNA are not certain, so only TCRdb's listed CDR3 is given. The J gene is TRBJ2-2, the V gene TRBV21-1. TRBV21-1 is described as a pseudogene. The CDR3 numbers 17 amino acids, ends counted. The CDR3 is CASTLVSGPSPPGSCFF.

The chain recombines TRBV6-6 with TRBJ1-3; D not resolved. CDR3 length: 13 residues. Trimming stripped 4 bases from V and 1 base from J, with 5 bases between. The germline V gene has CDR1 MNHNY and CDR2 SVGAGI (reference sequence). The CDR3 DNA reads as TGTGCCAGCAGTTCAGCGTCTGGAAACACCATATATTTT. Protein product: CASSSASGNTIYF.

This chain uses TRBV7-2 with TRBJ2-5; TRBD1 is a possible D gene (7 bases). Germline loops: CDR1 SGHTA, CDR2 FQGNSA. Trimming shortened V by 1 base and J by 4 bases, and 13 bases separated the two germline ends. This CDR3 is 15 amino acids long. The CDR3 DNA is TGTGCCAGCAGCTTAGTACCTCAGGGGGGAGAGACCCAGTACTTC. It specifies CASSLVPQGGETQYF.

This clone was recorded a few times. The rearrangement uses TRBV6-5 and TRBJ1-6, with D maybe TRBD1 (5 bases). The ends were cut back, 6 bases at V and 7 bases at J, with 13 bases in the middle. The CDR3 consists of 14 residues. Germline values: CDR1 MNHEY, CDR2 SVGAGI. The CDR3: CASSPGRLNSPLHF. CDR3 coding DNA: TGTGCCAGCAGCCCGGGACGGCTAAATTCACCCCTCCACTTT.

The gene calls are TRBV29-1 and TRBJ2-1; 11 nucleotides agree with TRBD2. CDR1 is SQVTM, CDR2 ANQGSEA, per germline. With 3 bases clipped from V and 7 bases from J, the junction kept 11 bases outside the gene matches. This CDR3 has 16 residues. The CDR3 DNA is TGCAGCGTTGACGGTCTAGCGGGGGGTTATTGGAATGAGCAGTTCTTC. Its translation: CSVDGLAGGYWNEQFF.

Here the CDR3 DNA reads TGTGCCTGGAGAGGACAGGGACATAATTCACCCCTCCACTTT. This translates into CAWRGQGHNSPLHF. The chain has TRBV30 and TRBJ1-6, with 8 bases that match TRBD1. V lost 3 bases, J lost 5 bases, and 3 bases stayed unmatched. CDR1 is GTSNPN, CDR2 SVGIG, per germline (reference sequence). The CDR3 runs 14 residues. Looking up the rest from reference TRBV30 and TRBJ1-6 gives the full variable domain: SQTIHQWPATLVQPVGSPLSLECTVEGTSNPNLYWYRQAAGRGLQLLFYSVGIGQISSEVPQNLSASRPQDRQFILSSKKLLLSDSGFYLCAWRGQGHNSPLHFGNGTRLTVT.

The CDR3 bases are TGTGCCAGCAGCTTGGGAGTGGGAGGAGCGAGCGGGGAGCTGTTTTTT. It yields the protein CASSLGVGGASGELFF. The chain recombines TRBV5-6 with TRBJ2-2; the D gene is possibly TRBD2 (6 bases). Germline lookup yields CDR1 SGHDT and CDR2 YYEEEE. V was clipped by 0 bases and J by 7 bases, with 16 bases between them. The CDR3 is made up of 16 amino acids.

The V gene is TRBV5-8, the J gene TRBJ2-5, with a possible D match to TRBD1 (6 bases). The CDR3 runs 14 residues. Trimming removed 5 bases at V and 0 bases at J, with 11 bases between. CDR1 is SGHTS and CDR2 is YDEGEE in the germline V gene. CDR3 nucleotide sequence: TGTGCCAGCAGGCCCACAGGGTACCAAGAGACCCAGTACTTC. Its protein product is CASRPTGYQETQYF.

This clone has a handful of counts. This chain connects TRBV5-4 to TRBJ1-2; possibly TRBD1 for D (5 bases). The CDR3 has 14 amino acids. The germline V gene has CDR1 SGHNT and CDR2 YYREEE (reference sequence). The V end was cut by 3 bases, the J end by 3 bases, with 12 bases between. CDR3 nucleotides: TGTGCCAGCAGCTCCGTTAAGGGGCACTATGGCTACACCTTC. Its translation: CASSSVKGHYGYTF.

The chain couples TRBV9 to TRBJ2-2, with D perhaps given as TRBD1 or TRBD2 (5 bases each). V dropped 4 bases and J dropped 3 bases, with 10 bases sitting between them. The germline CDR1 and CDR2 sequences are SGDLS and YYNGEE. The CDR3 has 14 amino acids. CDR3 DNA: TGTGCCAGCAGCCCCGGGACGTACACCGGGGAGCTGTTTTTT. Translation gives CASSPGTYTGELFF.

This chain uses TRBV14 with TRBJ1-1; D remains unclear. With 0 bases removed from V and 10 bases from J, the gap between germline ends came to 12 bases. This CDR3 is built from 13 residues. Per the germline V gene, CDR1 is SGHDN and CDR2 is FVKESK. The CDR3 DNA sequence: TGTGCCAGCAGCCAAGATCCGGGCGGGAGAGCTTTCTTT. This sequence encodes CASSQDPGGRAFF.

The chain combines TRBV7-2 with TRBJ1-2; D remains unclear. This CDR3 is 14 amino acids long. V dropped 5 bases and J dropped 3 bases, with 13 bases sitting between them. Germline CDR1 and CDR2: SGHTA and FQGNSA. CDR3: CASSPRVSDYGYTF. The DNA of the CDR3 is TGTGCCAGCAGCCCAAGGGTTTCGGACTATGGCTACACCTTC.

The chain combines TRBV5-1 with TRBJ2-1; D is uncertain. Trimming removed 5 bases from V and 5 bases from J, with 5 bases in between. The CDR3 is 11 residues long. Germline-derived CDR1 and CDR2 are SGHRS and YFSETQ. CDR3 sequence reads: CASSRDNEQFF. CDR3 bases: TGCGCCAGCAGTAGGGACAATGAGCAGTTCTTC.

This chain joins TRBV10-3 and TRBJ1-5; no firm D call. This CDR3 comprises 13 residues. Germline lookup yields CDR1 ENHRY and CDR2 SYGVKD. Trimming removed 4 bases at V and 10 bases at J, with 14 bases between. CDR3 region: CAISGAPAQPQHF. The CDR3 DNA reads as TGTGCCATCAGTGGGGCCCCGGCGCAACCCCAGCATTTT.

This clone turned up a few times. This chain links TRBV5-4 with TRBJ1-2; 10 bases match TRBD1. This CDR3 is 17 amino acids long. The V segment lost 1 base and the J segment 5 bases; nucleotides outside the gene matches: 11. The germline CDR1 and CDR2 sequences are SGHNT and YYREEE (reference sequence). In DNA, the CDR3 is TGTGCCAGCAGCTTGTACCCCACGGGACAGGGGCTTTATGGCTACACCTTC. Encoded protein: CASSLYPTGQGLYGYTF.

V and J are TRBV19 and TRBJ2-6, with 12 nucleotides matching TRBD1. Germline CDR1 reads LNHDA; CDR2 reads SQIVND (reference sequence). V shed 2 bases and J 3 bases; nucleotides not matched to a gene: 5. The CDR3 is 18 amino acids. CDR3 bases: TGTGCCAGTAGTATAAGGGGACAGGGGGCTGGTGGGGCCAACGTCCTGACTTTC. Protein sequence: CASSIRGQGAGGANVLTF.

The CDR3 DNA sequence: TGTGCCAGCAGCTTACGGACAGGGGCAAATTCACCCCTCCACTTT. Translated: CASSLRTGANSPLHF. The V gene is TRBV7-2, the J gene TRBJ1-6, with 9 bases identical to TRBD1. This CDR3 region has 15 residues. Germline lookup yields CDR1 SGHTA and CDR2 FQGNSA. J was trimmed by 7 bases and V by 2 bases; bases with no gene match: 3.